The 31 T cell receptor beta chains presented below share a single source sample, sequenced in a study of T cells in Graves' hyperthyroidism and ophthalmopathy. Amplified TCR beta CDR3 regions came from RNA transcripts. Initially, a first-round RT-PCR of the TCR CDR3 employed the HTBI primer set. TCRdb reprocessed the multiplex PCR reads with MiXCR, giving one entry per CDR3 protein. The table includes nearly 600,000 distinct CDR3 sequences, 14% detected once. Sequences were obtained from blood. The receptors derive from a young woman with Graves' ophthalmopathy.

This clonotype has a count of ten or more. The genes are TRBV19 and TRBJ1-1; 10 bases agree with TRBD1. Trimming cost V 6 bases and J 6 bases; bases outside gene matches: 10. From germline, CDR1 is LNHDA and CDR2 SQIVND (reference sequence). This CDR3 spans 15 amino acids. In DNA, the CDR3 is TGTGCCAGTAGGACCCGGGACAGGGGATTATCTGAAGCTTTCTTT. Translating it yields CASRTRDRGLSEAFF.

V is TRBV10-2 and J is TRBJ1-1; D is uncertain. Trimming left V 2 bases short and J 0 bases short, with 10 bases between. CDR3 length: 15 amino acids. The germline gives CDR1 WSHSY, CDR2 SAAADI. CDR3 nucleotides: TGCGCCAGCAGTGAGCTGGTCAGGATGAACACTGAAGCTTTCTTT. Residues: CASSELVRMNTEAFF.

There are many counts of this clonotype. The chain is built from TRBV7-8 and TRBJ2-5; the D call may be TRBD1 or TRBD2 (5 bases each). V was pared by 0 bases and J by 2 bases, with 13 bases between. The CDR3 has 16 amino acids. Per the germline V gene, CDR1 is SGHVS and CDR2 is FQNEAQ. CDR3 coding DNA: TGTGCCAGCAGCTTAGCACGGGACGCCTATCAAGAGACCCAGTACTTC. Its protein product is CASSLARDAYQETQYF.

The chain combines TRBV18 with TRBJ1-2, with D uncertain. The CDR3 has 13 amino acids. Per the germline V gene, CDR1 is KGHSH and CDR2 is LQKENI. The ends were cut back, 2 bases at V and 7 bases at J, with 11 bases in the middle. The CDR3 loop is CASSPNGESGYTF. CDR3 bases: TGTGCCAGCTCACCAAATGGGGAGTCTGGCTACACCTTC. Based on the CDR3 plus reference TRBV18 and TRBJ1-2, the full variable domain is NAGVMQNPRHLVRRRGQEARLRCSPMKGHSHVYWYRQLPEEGLKFMVYLQKENIIDESGMPKERFSAEFPKEGPSILRIQQVVRGDSAAYFCASSPNGESGYTFGSGTRLTVV.

Regarding this clonotype: It may be a read error: a sequence one base away is much more abundant. The chain is built from TRBV30 and TRBJ2-1, with TRBD1 identical over 7 bases. The J call may not be correct, given that the DNA end is closer to TRBJ2-7. The CDR3 consists of 14 residues. Germline V lookup: CDR1 GTSNPN, CDR2 SVGIG (reference sequence). The CDR3 here is CARATGSSYNEQYF. The CDR3 DNA reads TGTGCCCGCGCGACAGGGAGCTCCTACAATGAGCAGTACTTC.

This clonotype turned up a few times. V gene TRBV27 combines with J gene TRBJ1-1; TRBD1 matches at 8 bases. The CDR3 loop spans 17 amino acids. Germline-derived CDR1 and CDR2 are MNHEY and SMNVEV (reference sequence). V shed 3 bases, J shed 1 base, and the junction held 10 bases outside the gene matches. This chain's CDR3 is CASSLLGTGSWNTEAFF. Here the CDR3 DNA reads TGTGCCAGCAGTTTGTTGGGGACAGGTAGTTGGAACACTGAAGCTTTCTTT.

This clonotype was detected ten times or more. Relative to the germline gene, one junction end is altered; a read error may explain this. J is TRBJ2-5 and V is TRBV7-7; D not certain. This CDR3 comprises 13 residues. Germline V CDR1 and CDR2: SSHAT, FNYEAQ (reference sequence). The CDR3 is CASRPHRQETQYF. The CDR3 DNA reads as TGTGCTAGCAGACCACACAGACAAGAGACCCAGTACTTC.

Points on this clonotype: This is likely a read error, given that the CDR3 carries no conserved phenylalanine or tryptophan at its end. The chain recombines TRBV27 with TRBJ2-6; D is unclear. The V and J ends lost 7 bases and 3 bases respectively, with 10 bases between them. Germline CDR1 and CDR2: MNHEY and SMNVEV (reference sequence). The CDR3 runs to 14 residues. The chain's CDR3 is CASTPGLGANVLTS. The DNA of the CDR3 is TGTGCCAGCACCCCTGGGCTTGGGGCCAACGTCCTGACTTCC.

The table lists this clonotype with many counts. The rearrangement uses TRBV20-1 and TRBJ2-1, with 12 bases matching TRBD2. The CDR3 consists of 14 residues. The junction had 4 bases not matched to a gene; V was cut back by 6 bases and J by 4 bases. Germline CDR1 reads DFQATT; CDR2 reads SNEGSKA (reference sequence). The chain's CDR3 is CSAEGLAGYNEQFF. The DNA of the CDR3 is TGCAGTGCGGAGGGACTAGCGGGTTACAATGAGCAGTTCTTC.

This clonotype came up many times. CDR3 region: CSASSGSGTLQGRTEAFF. Here the CDR3 DNA reads TGCAGTGCTAGTTCGGGATCCGGGACACTCCAAGGAAGAACTGAAGCTTTCTTT. The chain carries TRBV20-1 and TRBJ1-1; D perhaps matches TRBD1 (6 bases). Germline lookup yields CDR1 DFQATT and CDR2 SNEGSKA (reference sequence). The CDR3 is 18 amino acids. V dropped 3 bases and J dropped 5 bases, with 28 bases sitting between them.

Note on this clonotype: This sequence may be a read error, since a much larger clone differs from it by one base. The rearrangement links TRBV6-2 or TRBV6-3 to TRBJ2-3; 10 bases map to TRBD2. CDR1 is MNHEY and CDR2 is SVGEGT in the germline V gene. The CDR3 consists of 19 residues. CDR3 in DNA: TGTGCCAGCAGTCCCCGCGGGAGACTAGCGGGCCTGAGGGCAGATACGCGGTATTTT. Translating gives CASSPRGRLAGLRADTRYF.

A word on this clonotype: A much bigger clone sits one base away, suggesting this may be a read error. The chain couples TRBV4-1 to TRBJ2-7; D tentatively fits TRBD1 or TRBD2 (5 bases each). Germline CDR1 reads MGHRA; CDR2 reads YSYEKL. The CDR3 consists of 14 residues. The V end was cut by 4 bases, the J end by 5 bases, with 15 bases between. The CDR3: CASSLRDQTDEQYF. As DNA, the CDR3 is TGCGCCAGCAGCCTCCGGGACCAAACAGACGAGCAGTACTTC.

This clonotype was observed many times. The chain carries TRBV29-1 and TRBJ2-1; D possibly corresponds to TRBD2 (6 bases). Trimming left V 6 bases short and J 8 bases short, with 20 bases between. CDR1 is SQVTM, CDR2 ANQGSEA, per germline. The CDR3 loop spans 14 amino acids. In nucleotides, the CDR3 is TGCAGCGTGGCCACTAGCAGTTTCTTCGATGAGCAGTTCTTC. Protein: CSVATSSFFDEQFF.

CDR3 bases: TGTGCCATCGGCGTGCCGGGACTGTCCACCGGGGAGCTGTTTTTT. Its protein is CAIGVPGLSTGELFF. This rearrangement joins TRBV10-3 to TRBJ2-2, with D maybe TRBD2 (6 bases). Trimming stripped 8 bases from V and 4 bases from J, with 17 bases between. Germline CDR1 ENHRY, CDR2 SYGVKD. This CDR3 has 15 residues.

In DNA, the CDR3 is TGCAGTGCTAGCAAGCCGGGACTAGCGGGAGGGCCCTACAATGAGCAGTTCTTC. It yields the protein CSASKPGLAGGPYNEQFF. V and J are TRBV20-1 and TRBJ2-1; 16 bases are a match to TRBD2. CDR3 length: 18 residues. The trim removed 3 bases at V and 2 bases at J, leaving 7 bases unmatched. The germline CDR1 and CDR2 sequences are DFQATT and SNEGSKA (reference sequence).

This sequence joins TRBV20-1 and TRBJ2-7; weak D call: TRBD1 (6 bases). Germline assignment: CDR1 DFQATT and CDR2 SNEGSKA (reference sequence). V lost 2 bases and J 0 bases, leaving 11 bases between the germline ends. CDR3 length: 14 amino acids. The CDR3 DNA reads TGCAGTGCTAGAATGGGGGCAGGCTCCTACGAGCAGTACTTC. This translates into CSARMGAGSYEQYF.

This clonotype was seen only a few times. The chain combines TRBV24-1 with TRBJ2-5; 12 nucleotides match TRBD2. The CDR3 sequence is 17 residues long. The V and J ends lost 4 bases and 4 bases, in that order; junction bases with no gene match: 9. The germline gives CDR1 KGHDR, CDR2 SFDVKD. DNA for the CDR3: TGTGCCACCAGTGACTCACAACTAGCGGGAGGCGGAGAGACCCAGTACTTC. This translates into CATSDSQLAGGGETQYF.

This clonotype was detected many times. The chain links TRBV6-2 or TRBV6-3 to TRBJ2-3; unclear D gene. V was cut by 1 base and J by 4 bases, with 3 bases left in between. The V gene's germline CDR1 is MNHEY and CDR2 SVGEGT. This CDR3 spans 12 amino acids. The CDR3 DNA sequence: TGTGCCAGCAGTTACTACGCAGATACGCAGTATTTT. Translating it yields CASSYYADTQYF.

The chain uses TRBV12-3 or TRBV12-4 and TRBJ2-2, with 8 bases lining up with TRBD2. The CDR3 sequence is 15 residues long. The V segment lost 7 bases and the J segment 3 bases; nucleotides outside the gene matches: 7. CDR3 DNA sequence: TGTGCCAGCAAACTCGGGGGGGAGTACACCGGGGAGCTGTTTTTT. Translating it yields CASKLGGEYTGELFF.

This clonotype was observed a few times. The chain links TRBV4-1 to TRBJ1-1; D is unresolved. Trimming removed 0 bases from V and 4 bases from J, with 12 bases in between. Looked up from germline, CDR1 is MGHRA and CDR2 is YSYEKL. This CDR3 has 15 amino acids. The CDR3 sequence is CASSQDSNPGTEAFF. The CDR3 region has the DNA TGCGCCAGCAGCCAAGATTCCAACCCAGGCACTGAAGCTTTCTTT.

This clonotype has a count of ten or more. The chain's CDR3 is CASSPEGRSEKLFF. The DNA for the CDR3 is TGCGCCAGCAGCCCCGAGGGGAGAAGTGAAAAACTGTTTTTT. The V gene is TRBV5-1, the J gene TRBJ1-4; D possibly corresponds to TRBD1 (5 bases). CDR1 is SGHRS, CDR2 YFSETQ, per germline. V lost 4 bases, J lost 7 bases, and 14 bases lay in between. The CDR3 is 14 residues long.

This clonotype appeared many times. The chain links TRBV29-1 to TRBJ2-7, with 13 bases lining up with TRBD2. The CDR3 contains 15 residues. V shed 7 bases, J shed 6 bases, and the junction held 12 bases outside the gene matches. CDR1 SQVTM and CDR2 ANQGSEA come from the germline V gene. CDR3 bases: TGCAGCGCCCGAGGACTAGCGGGAGTCGCGAGCGAGCAGTACTTC. Translated: CSARGLAGVASEQYF.

This clonotype has at least ten counts. The J gene is TRBJ2-2, the V gene TRBV6-1, with 8 bases aligning to TRBD2. The CDR3 length is 16 residues. Per germline, CDR1 MNHNS and CDR2 SASEGT. V gave up 6 bases and J gave up 4 bases; unmatched junction bases: 10. The CDR3 DNA follows: TGTGCCAGCAGGGCAGCGGGAGTGGGAACCACCGGGGAGCTGTTTTTT. Residues: CASRAAGVGTTGELFF.

This clonotype was seen a few times. This chain links TRBV29-1 with TRBJ2-7, with D unresolved. V was cut by 4 bases and J by 1 base, with 8 bases left in between. The CDR3 sequence is 12 residues long. Germline CDR1 is SQVTM and CDR2 is ANQGSEA. The DNA for the CDR3 is TGCAGCGTTGGTCTATCGTCCTACGAGCAGTACTTC. Its translation: CSVGLSSYEQYF.

This clonotype was seen more than once but under ten times. This may come from a read error, since a much larger clone is one base off. This chain connects TRBV30 to TRBJ1-2; D uncertain. The germline V and J ends were trimmed by 0 bases and 3 bases, with 8 bases remaining between them. The CDR3 sequence is 13 residues long. Germline V gives CDR1 GTSNPN, CDR2 SVGIG (reference sequence). DNA for the CDR3: TGTGCCTGGAGTGTACGAGCTGACTATGGCTACACCTTC. Its translation: CAWSVRADYGYTF.

As to this clonotype: A read error is possible here, since a much larger clone lies one base away. The chain is built from TRBV3-1 and TRBJ2-2; D unclear. The V gene's germline CDR1 is LGHDT and CDR2 YNNKEL (reference sequence). The CDR3 spans 14 residues. CDR3 in DNA: TGTGCCAGCAGCCAAGACACGAACGCCGGGGAGCTGTTTTTT. Its translation: CASSQDTNAGELFF. Full variable domain (remainder filled in from reference TRBV3-1 and TRBJ2-2): DTAVSQTPKYLVTQMGNDKSIKCEQNLGHDTMYWYKQDSKKFLKIMFSYNNKELIINETVPNRFSPKSPDKAHLNLHINSLELGDSAVYFCASSQDTNAGELFFGEGSRLTVL.

The chain recombines TRBV30 with TRBJ2-5; 8 bases map to TRBD2. The ends lost 8 bases at V and 2 bases at J; junction bases unmatched: 13. Germline values: CDR1 GTSNPN, CDR2 SVGIG (reference sequence). The CDR3 loop spans 15 amino acids. CDR3 protein: CAEASGSVHQETQYF. The CDR3 region has the DNA TGTGCCGAGGCCAGCGGGAGTGTGCATCAAGAGACCCAGTACTTC.

This clonotype has ten or more counts. The V call is TRBV3-1, the J call TRBJ2-4; possibly TRBD2 for D (6 bases). V was pared by 1 base and J by 6 bases, with 22 bases between. Looked up from germline, CDR1 is LGHDT and CDR2 is YNNKEL (reference sequence). CDR3 length: 18 amino acids. CDR3 DNA sequence: TGTGCCAGCAGCCAAGGCTTCCGTGTCTCGGGAGATGGAAACATTCAGTACTTC. Its protein product is CASSQGFRVSGDGNIQYF. The variable domain in full, with the rest retrieved from reference TRBV3-1 and TRBJ2-4, is DTAVSQTPKYLVTQMGNDKSIKCEQNLGHDTMYWYKQDSKKFLKIMFSYNNKELIINETVPNRFSPKSPDKAHLNLHINSLELGDSAVYFCASSQGFRVSGDGNIQYFGAGTRLSVL.

This clonotype was seen at least ten times. The chain has TRBV19 and TRBJ2-1; perhaps TRBD2 as D (6 bases). Germline CDR1 is LNHDA and CDR2 is SQIVND (reference sequence). The CDR3 extends over 16 amino acids. Trimming shortened V by 0 bases and J by 3 bases, and 12 bases separated the two germline ends. The CDR3 is CASSIDSASVYNEQFF. The CDR3 DNA is TGTGCCAGTAGTATAGATTCGGCTAGCGTCTACAATGAGCAGTTCTTC.

This clonotype was observed many times. The chain combines TRBV12-3 or TRBV12-4 with TRBJ1-2; possible D gene TRBD1, 5 bases. V lost 8 bases and J lost 4, with 14 bases in between. The CDR3 is 13 residues long. Here the CDR3 reads CASGAGLAYGYTF. The CDR3 nucleotides are TGTGCCAGCGGGGCAGGGCTAGCCTATGGCTACACCTTC.

The table lists this clonotype with many counts. J is TRBJ2-5 and V is TRBV28; 7 nucleotides agree with TRBD1. This CDR3 has 16 amino acids. J was trimmed by 13 bases and V by 3 bases; bases with no gene match: 20. Germline CDR1 and CDR2: MDHEN and SYDVKM. CDR3 protein: CASSLSTGTESDRRYF. The CDR3 bases are TGTGCCAGCAGTTTGTCTACCGGGACAGAGAGCGACCGTAGGTACTTC.